This T cell receptor (beta chain) was profiled in a study of CD8 T cells in Susac syndrome. Whole-study findings and limits: The authors acknowledged that their TCR sequencing and HLA analysis involved a relatively small number of individuals.

Germline lookup yields CDR1 KGHSH and CDR2 LQKENI. Trimming cost V 4 bases and J 5 bases; bases outside gene matches: 11. The CDR3 spans 15 residues. The authors negatively isolated CD8+ and CD4+ T cells and FACS-enriched TEMRA cells. Of note for this clonotype: Its cognate antigen is unknown.

Random hexamers primed reverse transcription of about 0.5 to 1 ug RNA. It was immunoSEQ multiplex PCR that amplified TCR beta CDR3 across 54 Vbeta and 13 Jbeta. TCRdb fed the immunoSEQ multiplex PCR reads into MiXCR, producing one record per CDR3 protein. Of about 200,000 distinct CDR3 sequences in the sample, approximately 95% were seen once. Sequencing was performed on CD4+ T cells from PBMCs. The receptor's source is a human donor with multiple sclerosis. This rearrangement joins TRBV18 to TRBJ2-7; 7 bases match TRBD1. CDR3: CASSQPGGRGNEQYV. The CDR3 DNA follows: TGTGCCAGCTCACAACCAGGGGGACGGGGTAACGAGCAGTACGTC.